Listed here are 21 T cell receptor beta chains from one sample, sequenced in a study of OX40 agonist ivuxolimab in advanced cancers. The repertoire was sequenced with immunoSEQ multiplex PCR; TCRdb's copy has only in-frame clones and lacks some. The data hold 55,000 to 60,000 clones, with roughly 80% observed a single time. The input for sequencing was CD4+ or CD8+ T cells sorted from blood, taken in a trial of the OX40 agonist ivuxolimab. These receptors were taken from an adult with an advanced solid tumor such as melanoma, head and neck, liver or kidney cancer.

The chain is built from TRBV7-2 and TRBJ2-6; D call uncertain. The CDR3 is 14 amino acids. Germline CDR1 and CDR2: SGHTA and FQGNSA. Trimming cost V 5 bases and J 2 bases, with 7 bases left between them. The CDR3 loop reads CASSQRAGANVLTF. Here the CDR3 DNA reads TGTGCCAGCAGCCAAAGGGCTGGGGCCAACGTCCTGACTTTC.

V usage is TRBV28 and J usage is TRBJ2-1, with D tentatively TRBD1 or TRBD2 (5 bases each). Per the germline V gene, CDR1 is MDHEN and CDR2 is SYDVKM. This CDR3 has 13 residues. V was clipped by 5 bases and J by 9 bases, with 14 bases between them. The CDR3 DNA is TGTGCCAGCAGTCCTCCTGGGGGATCTGAGCAGTTCTTC. Encoded protein: CASSPPGGSEQFF.

The chain recombines TRBV5-1 with TRBJ2-3; 7 nucleotides agree with TRBD2. V was pared by 5 bases and J by 4 bases, with 4 bases of the junction left unmatched. CDR1 and CDR2 (germline): SGHRS, YFSETQ. The CDR3 runs to 13 residues. In nucleotides, the CDR3 is TGCGCCAGCAGGCGGGAGATTGCAGATACGCAGTATTTT. This translates into CASRREIADTQYF.

This clone was recorded once. The chain carries TRBV5-1 and TRBJ2-1; 12 bases are shared with TRBD1. The ends lost 2 bases at V and 8 bases at J; junction bases unmatched: 5. CDR1 is SGHRS and CDR2 is YFSETQ in the germline V gene. This CDR3 is built from 15 residues. This CDR3 reads CASSFSGQGADEQFF. Written as DNA, the CDR3 is TGCGCCAGCAGCTTCTCGGGACAGGGGGCAGATGAGCAGTTCTTC.

The rearrangement joins TRBV4-3 to TRBJ2-5; tentatively, D is TRBD1 (6 bases). Germline CDR1 LGHNA, CDR2 YSLEER. Trimming took 1 base from V and 2 from J, leaving 14 bases between them. This CDR3 region has 16 residues. As DNA, the CDR3 is TGCGCCAGCAGCCAAGGACTCAGGGGCGAGCAAGAGACCCAGTACTTC. Translated: CASSQGLRGEQETQYF.

This clone appeared once. V is TRBV11-3 and J is TRBJ1-6; TRBD1 matches 9 bases. With V trimmed by 5 bases and J by 5 bases, 7 bases remained unmatched. The CDR3 covers 16 residues. CDR1 SGHNT and CDR2 YENEEA come from the germline V gene. The CDR3 loop reads CASSPGTGFDNSPLHF. CDR3 bases: TGTGCCAGCAGCCCCGGGACAGGGTTCGATAATTCACCCCTCCACTTT.

The rearrangement uses TRBV7-9 and TRBJ2-5; 9 nucleotides align to TRBD1. With 5 bases clipped from V and 5 bases from J, the junction kept 9 bases outside the gene matches. Germline CDR1 SEHNR, CDR2 FQNEAQ (reference sequence). The CDR3 is 15 residues long. The CDR3 DNA is TGTGCCAGCAGCCTAACACAGGGGGCTATGGAGACCCAGTACTTC. Translated, it gives CASSLTQGAMETQYF.

The V call is TRBV2, the J call TRBJ1-2; D gene ambiguous. Trimming left V 1 base short and J 8 bases short, with 20 bases between. The CDR3 consists of 16 residues. The germline gives CDR1 SNHLY, CDR2 FYNNEI. The CDR3, as DNA: TGTGCCAGCAGTGAAGTGAGGAAGGCCATTAAGCGGGGCTACACCTTC. Translation: CASSEVRKAIKRGYTF.

This chain joins TRBV6-5 and TRBJ1-5; D uncertain. Trimming removed 0 bases at V and 7 bases at J, with 7 bases between. The CDR3 is made up of 13 amino acids. Germline CDR1 reads MNHEY; CDR2 reads SVGAGI. The CDR3 is CASSYSFAQPQHF. The CDR3 nucleotides read TGTGCCAGCAGTTACTCGTTCGCCCAGCCCCAGCATTTT.

To note about this clone: This sample also contains other DNA sequences that code for the same CDR3. This chain links TRBV10-1 with TRBJ1-1, with D possibly TRBD1 on 6 matching bases. The germline CDR1 and CDR2 sequences are WNHNN and SYGVQD (reference sequence). The CDR3 consists of 13 residues. V was cut by 5 bases and J by 3 bases, with 10 bases left in between. For the CDR3, the DNA is TGCGCCAGCAGTCTAAACAGGGACACTGAAGCTTTCTTT. Amino acids: CASSLNRDTEAFF.

This rearrangement joins TRBV18 to TRBJ2-3; 8 positions match TRBD1. The trim removed 3 bases at V and 6 bases at J, leaving 2 bases unmatched. This CDR3 is 13 amino acids long. Germline CDR1 is KGHSH and CDR2 is LQKENI. The CDR3 sequence: CASSPTGGDTQYF. DNA of the CDR3: TGTGCCAGCTCACCCACAGGGGGGGATACGCAGTATTTT. Drawing the rest from reference TRBV18 and TRBJ2-3, the complete variable domain is NAGVMQNPRHLVRRRGQEARLRCSPMKGHSHVYWYRQLPEEGLKFMVYLQKENIIDESGMPKERFSAEFPKEGPSILRIQQVVRGDSAAYFCASSPTGGDTQYFGPGTRLTVL.

The J gene is TRBJ1-2, the V gene TRBV4-2; D gene ambiguous. Looked up from germline, CDR1 is LGHNA and CDR2 is YNFKEQ. Trimming left V 4 bases short and J 8 bases short, with 17 bases between. The CDR3 is made up of 14 amino acids. The CDR3 region has the DNA TGTGCCAGCAGCCGTGATGGACTCTTTCAGGGCTACACCTTC. This sequence encodes CASSRDGLFQGYTF.

As to this clone: The sample has other DNA sequences that encode this CDR3 too. V is TRBV9 and J is TRBJ2-5; 10 bases map to TRBD2. The V gene end was trimmed by 0 bases and the J gene end by 2 bases; junction bases not matched to a gene: 4. Germline CDR1 SGDLS, CDR2 YYNGEE. CDR3 size: 16 residues. As DNA, the CDR3 is TGTGCCAGCAGCGTAGGTGTAGCGGGGGGACAAGAGACCCAGTACTTC. Protein: CASSVGVAGGQETQYF.

V gene TRBV2 combines with J gene TRBJ2-3; 12 bases align to TRBD2. The germline V gene has CDR1 SNHLY and CDR2 FYNNEI. Trimming at V came to 5 bases and at J to 2 bases, leaving 2 bases not matched to a gene. This CDR3 has 15 residues. The CDR3 region is CASSTSGGHTDTQYF. The CDR3, as DNA: TGTGCCAGCAGTACTAGCGGGGGGCACACAGATACGCAGTATTTT.

The rearrangement joins TRBV7-3 to TRBJ2-1; D is possibly TRBD1 (5 bases). The CDR3 has 15 amino acids. The germline V gene encodes CDR1 SGHTA and CDR2 FQGTGA. V was shortened by 5 bases and J by 4 bases, with 15 bases between the two germline ends. The CDR3 DNA follows: TGTGCCAGCAGCCCTAGGGGAACGGATTACAATGAGCAGTTCTTC. This codes for CASSPRGTDYNEQFF. The variable domain in full, with the rest retrieved from reference TRBV7-3 and TRBJ2-1, is GAGVSQTPSNKVTEKGKYVELRCDPISGHTALYWYRQSLGQGPEFLIYFQGTGAADDSGLPNDRFFAVRPEGSVSTLKIQRTERGDSAVYLCASSPRGTDYNEQFFGPGTRLTVL.

The chain links TRBV7-2 to TRBJ1-6, with TRBD1 matching over 10 bases. Germline V CDR1 and CDR2: SGHTA, FQGNSA. The CDR3 has 16 amino acids. With V trimmed by 5 bases and J by 7 bases, 8 bases remained unmatched. The DNA for the CDR3 is TGTGCCAGCAGCGAGAGACAGGGGGCGCGGAATTCACCCCTCCACTTT. It specifies CASSERQGARNSPLHF.

This chain joins TRBV2 and TRBJ2-4; 10 nucleotides match TRBD2. The CDR3 contains 16 residues. The ends lost 6 bases at V and 2 bases at J; junction bases unmatched: 7. Per the germline V gene, CDR1 is SNHLY and CDR2 is FYNNEI. The CDR3 region has the DNA TGTGCCAGCAGAGGGGGACTAGCGATAACCAAAAACATTCAGTACTTC. It translates to CASRGGLAITKNIQYF.

The rearrangement uses TRBV6-4 and TRBJ1-4; D gene ambiguous. Germline lookup yields CDR1 MRHNA and CDR2 SNTAGT. This CDR3 has 15 residues. V gave up 9 bases and J gave up 4 bases, with 18 bases separating them. The CDR3 bases are TGTGCCAGGGGCCCGCTTATCGTACATAATGAAAAACTGTTTTTT. Protein sequence: CARGPLIVHNEKLFF.

The chain is built from TRBV5-1 and TRBJ2-5; D gene uncertain. Germline CDR1 and CDR2: SGHRS and YFSETQ. The CDR3 loop spans 14 amino acids. V was cut by 0 bases and J by 5 bases, with 11 bases left in between. In nucleotides, the CDR3 is TGCGCCAGCAGCTTGGGCCACCAAAGGGAGACCCAGTACTTC. It encodes CASSLGHQRETQYF.

The J gene is TRBJ1-5, the V gene TRBV5-6; D not resolved. Trimming took off 1 base at V and 7 bases at J, with 6 bases between the two ends. Germline V gives CDR1 SGHDT, CDR2 YYEEEE. The CDR3 spans 12 residues. CDR3 residues: CASSLRDQPQHF. CDR3 nucleotide sequence: TGTGCCAGCAGCTTGCGCGACCAGCCCCAGCATTTT.

A few counts support this clone. CDR3 residues: CASSRSLTRGPYEQYF. DNA for the CDR3: TGCGCCAGCAGCCGGTCATTGACCCGGGGGCCCTACGAGCAGTACTTC. The rearrangement links TRBV4-1 to TRBJ2-7; D tentatively fits TRBD1 or TRBD2 (6 bases each). Trimming cost V 4 bases and J 2 bases, with 18 bases left between them. The germline CDR1 and CDR2 sequences are MGHRA and YSYEKL. This CDR3 is 16 amino acids long.